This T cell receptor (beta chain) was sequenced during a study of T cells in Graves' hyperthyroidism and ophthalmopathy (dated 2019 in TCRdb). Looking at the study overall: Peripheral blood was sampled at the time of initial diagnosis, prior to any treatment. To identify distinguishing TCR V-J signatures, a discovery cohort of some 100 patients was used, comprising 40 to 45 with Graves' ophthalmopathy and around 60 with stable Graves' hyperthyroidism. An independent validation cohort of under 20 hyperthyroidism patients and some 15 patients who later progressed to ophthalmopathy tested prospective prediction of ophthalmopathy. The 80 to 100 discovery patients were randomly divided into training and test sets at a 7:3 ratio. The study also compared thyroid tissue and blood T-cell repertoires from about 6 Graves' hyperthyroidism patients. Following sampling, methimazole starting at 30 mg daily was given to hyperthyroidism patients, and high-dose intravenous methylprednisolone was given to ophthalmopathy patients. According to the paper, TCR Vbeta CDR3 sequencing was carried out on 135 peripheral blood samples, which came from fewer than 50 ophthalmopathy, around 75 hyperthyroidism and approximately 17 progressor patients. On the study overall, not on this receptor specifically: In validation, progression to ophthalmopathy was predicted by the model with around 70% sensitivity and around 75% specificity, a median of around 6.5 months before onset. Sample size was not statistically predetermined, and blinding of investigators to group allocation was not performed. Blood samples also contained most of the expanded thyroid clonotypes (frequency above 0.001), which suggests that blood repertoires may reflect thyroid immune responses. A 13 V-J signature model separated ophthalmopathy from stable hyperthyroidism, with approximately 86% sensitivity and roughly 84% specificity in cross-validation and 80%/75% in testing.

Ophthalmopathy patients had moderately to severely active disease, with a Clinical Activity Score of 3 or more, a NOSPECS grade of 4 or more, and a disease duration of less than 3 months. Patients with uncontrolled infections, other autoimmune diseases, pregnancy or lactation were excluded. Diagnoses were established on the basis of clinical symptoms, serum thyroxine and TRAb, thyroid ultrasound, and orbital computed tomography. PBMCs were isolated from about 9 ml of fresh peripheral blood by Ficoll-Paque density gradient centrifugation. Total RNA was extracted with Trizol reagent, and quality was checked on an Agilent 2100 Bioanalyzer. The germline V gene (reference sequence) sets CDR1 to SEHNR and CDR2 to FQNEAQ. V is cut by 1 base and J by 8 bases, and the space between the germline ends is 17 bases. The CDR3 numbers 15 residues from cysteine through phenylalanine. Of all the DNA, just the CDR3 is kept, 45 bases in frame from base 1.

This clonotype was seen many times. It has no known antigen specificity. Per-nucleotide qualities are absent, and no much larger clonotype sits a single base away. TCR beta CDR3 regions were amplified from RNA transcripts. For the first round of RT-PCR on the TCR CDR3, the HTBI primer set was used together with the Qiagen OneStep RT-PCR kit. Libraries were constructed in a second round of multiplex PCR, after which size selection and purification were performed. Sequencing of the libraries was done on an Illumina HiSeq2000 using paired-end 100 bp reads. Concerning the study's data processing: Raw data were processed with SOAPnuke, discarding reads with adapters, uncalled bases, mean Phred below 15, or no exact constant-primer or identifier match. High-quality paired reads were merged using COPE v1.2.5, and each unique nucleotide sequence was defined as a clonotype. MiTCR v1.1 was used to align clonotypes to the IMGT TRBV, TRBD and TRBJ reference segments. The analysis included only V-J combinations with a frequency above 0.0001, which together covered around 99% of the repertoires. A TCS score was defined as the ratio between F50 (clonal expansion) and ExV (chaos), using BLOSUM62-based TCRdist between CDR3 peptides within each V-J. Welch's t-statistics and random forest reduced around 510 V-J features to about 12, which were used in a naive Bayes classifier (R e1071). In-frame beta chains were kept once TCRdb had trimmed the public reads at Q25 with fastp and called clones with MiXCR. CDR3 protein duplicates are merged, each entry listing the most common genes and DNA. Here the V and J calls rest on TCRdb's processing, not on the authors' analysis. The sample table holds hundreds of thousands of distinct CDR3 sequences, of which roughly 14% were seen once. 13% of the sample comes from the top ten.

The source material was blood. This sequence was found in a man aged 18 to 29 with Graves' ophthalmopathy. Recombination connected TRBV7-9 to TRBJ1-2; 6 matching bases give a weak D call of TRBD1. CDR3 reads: CASSLVRTDHGGYTF. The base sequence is TGTGCCAGCAGCTTAGTCAGGACAGATCATGGAGGCTACACCTTC.